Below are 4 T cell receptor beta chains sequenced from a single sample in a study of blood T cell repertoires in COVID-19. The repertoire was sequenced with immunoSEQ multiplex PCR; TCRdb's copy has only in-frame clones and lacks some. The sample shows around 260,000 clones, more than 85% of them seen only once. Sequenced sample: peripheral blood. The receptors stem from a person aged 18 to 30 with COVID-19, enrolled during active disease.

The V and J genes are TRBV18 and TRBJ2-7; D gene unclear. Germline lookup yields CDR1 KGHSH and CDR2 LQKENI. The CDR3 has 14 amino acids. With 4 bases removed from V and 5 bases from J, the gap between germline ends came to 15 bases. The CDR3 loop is CASSHPIAPNEQYF. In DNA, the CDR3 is TGTGCCAGCTCACACCCAATAGCTCCCAACGAGCAGTACTTC. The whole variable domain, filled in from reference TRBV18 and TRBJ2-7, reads NAGVMQNPRHLVRRRGQEARLRCSPMKGHSHVYWYRQLPEEGLKFMVYLQKENIIDESGMPKERFSAEFPKEGPSILRIQQVVRGDSAAYFCASSHPIAPNEQYFGPGTRLTVT.

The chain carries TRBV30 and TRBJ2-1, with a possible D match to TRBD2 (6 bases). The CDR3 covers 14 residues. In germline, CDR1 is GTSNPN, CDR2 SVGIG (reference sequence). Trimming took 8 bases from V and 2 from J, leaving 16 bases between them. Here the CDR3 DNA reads TGTGCCCTCCGCGTTGGCGGGGCCTACAATGAGCAGTTCTTC. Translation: CALRVGGAYNEQFF.

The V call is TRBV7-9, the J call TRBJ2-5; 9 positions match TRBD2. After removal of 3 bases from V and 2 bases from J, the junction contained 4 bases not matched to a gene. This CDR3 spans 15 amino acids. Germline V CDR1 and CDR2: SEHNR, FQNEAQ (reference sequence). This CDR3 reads CASSFPSGIQETQYF. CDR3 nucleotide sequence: TGTGCCAGCAGCTTCCCTAGCGGGATTCAAGAGACCCAGTACTTC.

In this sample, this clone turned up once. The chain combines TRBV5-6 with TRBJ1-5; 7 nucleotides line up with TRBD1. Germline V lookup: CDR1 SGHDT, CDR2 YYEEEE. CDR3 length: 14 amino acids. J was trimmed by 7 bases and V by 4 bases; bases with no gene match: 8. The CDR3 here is CASSLGGVGQPQHF. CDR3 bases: TGTGCCAGCAGCCTAGGGGGCGTCGGGCAGCCCCAGCATTTT.